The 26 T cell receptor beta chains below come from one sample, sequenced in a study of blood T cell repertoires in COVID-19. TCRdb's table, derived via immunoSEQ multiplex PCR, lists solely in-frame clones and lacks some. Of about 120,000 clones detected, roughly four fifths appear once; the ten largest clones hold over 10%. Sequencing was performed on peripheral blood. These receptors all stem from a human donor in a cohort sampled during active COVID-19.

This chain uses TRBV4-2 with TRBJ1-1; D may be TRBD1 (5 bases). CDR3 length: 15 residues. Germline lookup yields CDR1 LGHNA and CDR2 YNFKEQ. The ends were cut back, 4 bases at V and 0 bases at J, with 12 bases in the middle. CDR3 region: CASSLRVGLNTEAFF. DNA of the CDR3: TGTGCCAGCAGCCTCCGGGTGGGGCTGAACACTGAAGCTTTCTTT.

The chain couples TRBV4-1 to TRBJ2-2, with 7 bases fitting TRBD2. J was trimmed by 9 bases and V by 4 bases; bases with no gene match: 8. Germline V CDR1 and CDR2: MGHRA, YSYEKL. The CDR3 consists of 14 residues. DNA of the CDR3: TGCGCCAGCAGCCCCCAATGGGAGGGCCGGGAGCTGTTTTTT. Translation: CASSPQWEGRELFF.

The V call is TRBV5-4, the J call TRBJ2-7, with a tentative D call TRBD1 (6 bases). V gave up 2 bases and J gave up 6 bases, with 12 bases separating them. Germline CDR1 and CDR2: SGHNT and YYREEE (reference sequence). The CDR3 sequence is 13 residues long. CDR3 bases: TGTGCCAGCAGCTTACAGGGTTCGGCCGAGCAGTACTTC. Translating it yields CASSLQGSAEQYF.

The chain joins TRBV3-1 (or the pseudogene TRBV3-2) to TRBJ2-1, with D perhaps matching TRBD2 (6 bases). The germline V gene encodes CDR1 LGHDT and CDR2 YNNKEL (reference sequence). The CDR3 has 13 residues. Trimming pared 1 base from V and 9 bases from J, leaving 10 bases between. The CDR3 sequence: CASSQVAGSEQFF. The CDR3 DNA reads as TGTGCCAGCAGCCAAGTAGCCGGGAGTGAGCAGTTCTTC.

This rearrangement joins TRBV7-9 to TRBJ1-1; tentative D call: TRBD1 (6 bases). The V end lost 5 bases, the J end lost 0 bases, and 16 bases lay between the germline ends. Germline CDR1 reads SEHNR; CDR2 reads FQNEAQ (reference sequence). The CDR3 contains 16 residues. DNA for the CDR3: TGTGCCAGCAGCCTCACTCCCGGGACATTGAACACTGAAGCTTTCTTT. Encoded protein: CASSLTPGTLNTEAFF.

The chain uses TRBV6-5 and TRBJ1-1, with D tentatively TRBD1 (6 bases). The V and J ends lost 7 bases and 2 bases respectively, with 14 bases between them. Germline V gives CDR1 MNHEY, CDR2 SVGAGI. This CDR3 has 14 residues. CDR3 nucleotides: TGTGCCAGCACCCCAGGGGAGCGCAACACTGAAGCTTTCTTT. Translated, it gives CASTPGERNTEAFF.

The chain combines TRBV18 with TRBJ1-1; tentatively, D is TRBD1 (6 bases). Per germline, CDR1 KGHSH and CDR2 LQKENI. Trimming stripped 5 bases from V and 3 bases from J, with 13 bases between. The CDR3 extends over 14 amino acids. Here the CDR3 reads CASSFGTGYTEAFF. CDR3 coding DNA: TGTGCCAGCTCATTCGGAACAGGGTACACTGAAGCTTTCTTT.

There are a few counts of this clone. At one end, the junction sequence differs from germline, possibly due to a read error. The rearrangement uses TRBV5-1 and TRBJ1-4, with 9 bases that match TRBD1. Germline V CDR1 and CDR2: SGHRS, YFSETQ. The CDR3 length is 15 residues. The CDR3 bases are TGCGCCAGCAGATTGGAGGGACAGGGTGGTGAAAAACTGTTTTTT. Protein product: CASRLEGQGGEKLFF.

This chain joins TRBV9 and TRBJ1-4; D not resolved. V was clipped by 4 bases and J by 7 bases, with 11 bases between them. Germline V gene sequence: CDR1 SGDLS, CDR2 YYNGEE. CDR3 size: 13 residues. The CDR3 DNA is TGTGCCAGCAGCACGGGTGTCGGTGAAAAACTGTTTTTT. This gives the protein CASSTGVGEKLFF.

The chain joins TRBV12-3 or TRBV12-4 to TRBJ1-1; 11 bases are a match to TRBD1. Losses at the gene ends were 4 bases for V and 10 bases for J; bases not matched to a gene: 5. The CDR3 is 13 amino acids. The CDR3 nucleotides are TGTGCCAGCAGTTGGACAGGGGGCATAGCAGCTTTCTTT. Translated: CASSWTGGIAAFF.

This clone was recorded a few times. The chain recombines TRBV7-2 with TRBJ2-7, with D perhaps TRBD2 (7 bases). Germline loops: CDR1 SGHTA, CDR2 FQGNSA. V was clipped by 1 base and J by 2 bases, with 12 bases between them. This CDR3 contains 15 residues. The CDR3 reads CASSLVRGPAYEQYF. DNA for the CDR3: TGTGCCAGCAGCTTAGTGCGGGGGCCAGCCTACGAGCAGTACTTC.

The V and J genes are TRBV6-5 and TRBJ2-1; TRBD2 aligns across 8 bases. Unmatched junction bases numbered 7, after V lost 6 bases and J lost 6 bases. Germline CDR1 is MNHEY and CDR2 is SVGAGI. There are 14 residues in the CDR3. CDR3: CASSLGLAPNEQFF. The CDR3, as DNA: TGTGCCAGCAGCCTCGGACTAGCCCCCAATGAGCAGTTCTTC.

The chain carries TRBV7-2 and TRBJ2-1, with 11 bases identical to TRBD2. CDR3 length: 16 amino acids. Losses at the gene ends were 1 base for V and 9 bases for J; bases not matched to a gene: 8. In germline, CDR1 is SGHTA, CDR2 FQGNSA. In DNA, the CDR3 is TGTGCCAGCAGCTTAGAGGGGGGGGGACTAGCGGTTGAGCAGTTCTTC. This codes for CASSLEGGGLAVEQFF.

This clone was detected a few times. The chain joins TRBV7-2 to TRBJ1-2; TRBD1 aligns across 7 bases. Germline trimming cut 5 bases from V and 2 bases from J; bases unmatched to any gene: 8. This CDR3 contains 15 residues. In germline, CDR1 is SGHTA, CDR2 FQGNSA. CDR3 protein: CASSLSGGPNYGYTF. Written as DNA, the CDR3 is TGTGCCAGCAGCCTGTCAGGGGGACCCAACTATGGCTACACCTTC.

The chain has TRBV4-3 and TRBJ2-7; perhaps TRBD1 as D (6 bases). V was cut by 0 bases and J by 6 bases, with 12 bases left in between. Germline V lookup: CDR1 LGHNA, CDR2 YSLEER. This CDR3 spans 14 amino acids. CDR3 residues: CASSQDGGRVEQYF. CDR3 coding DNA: TGCGCCAGCAGCCAAGATGGGGGCCGGGTCGAGCAGTACTTC.

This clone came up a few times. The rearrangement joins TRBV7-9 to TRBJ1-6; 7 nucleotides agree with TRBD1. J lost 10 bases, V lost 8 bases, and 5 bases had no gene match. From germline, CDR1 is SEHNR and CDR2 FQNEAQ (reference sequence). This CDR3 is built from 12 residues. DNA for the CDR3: TGTGCCAGCGATACAGGGGCCTCACCCCTCCACTTT. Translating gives CASDTGASPLHF.

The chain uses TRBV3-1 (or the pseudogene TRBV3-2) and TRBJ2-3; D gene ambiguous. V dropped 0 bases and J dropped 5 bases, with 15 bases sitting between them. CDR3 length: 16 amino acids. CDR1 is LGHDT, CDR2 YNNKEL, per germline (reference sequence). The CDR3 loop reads CASSQDGRLLRDTQYF. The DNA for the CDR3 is TGTGCCAGCAGCCAAGATGGTAGACTCTTGAGAGATACGCAGTATTTT.

CDR3 nucleotide sequence: TGTGCCAGCAGTGAAGTCGGGGGGCAGGGTTCCGGGGAGCTGTTTTTT. Protein sequence: CASSEVGGQGSGELFF. The V and J genes are TRBV6-1 and TRBJ2-2, with D possibly matching TRBD2 (7 bases). Trimming removed 1 base from V and 6 bases from J, with 15 bases in between. Germline CDR1 and CDR2: MNHNS and SASEGT. The CDR3 spans 16 residues.

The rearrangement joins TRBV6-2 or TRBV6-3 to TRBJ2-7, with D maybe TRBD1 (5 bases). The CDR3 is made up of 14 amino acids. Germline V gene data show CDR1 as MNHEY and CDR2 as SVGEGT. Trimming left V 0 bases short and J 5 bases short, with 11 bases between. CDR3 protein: CASSYSRWGHEQYF. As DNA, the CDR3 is TGTGCCAGCAGTTACTCGAGGTGGGGCCACGAGCAGTACTTC.

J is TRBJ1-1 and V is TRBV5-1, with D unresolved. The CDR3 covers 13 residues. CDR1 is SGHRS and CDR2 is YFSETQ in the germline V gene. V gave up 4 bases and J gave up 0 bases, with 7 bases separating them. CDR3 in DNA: TGCGCCAGCAGCAGTAGCATGAACACTGAAGCTTTCTTT. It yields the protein CASSSSMNTEAFF.

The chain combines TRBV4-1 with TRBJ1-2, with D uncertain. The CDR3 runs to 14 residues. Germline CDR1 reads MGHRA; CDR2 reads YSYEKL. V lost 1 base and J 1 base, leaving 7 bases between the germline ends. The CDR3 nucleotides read TGCGCCAGCAGCCAAGGCCCGGTTAACTATGGCTACACCTTC. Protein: CASSQGPVNYGYTF.

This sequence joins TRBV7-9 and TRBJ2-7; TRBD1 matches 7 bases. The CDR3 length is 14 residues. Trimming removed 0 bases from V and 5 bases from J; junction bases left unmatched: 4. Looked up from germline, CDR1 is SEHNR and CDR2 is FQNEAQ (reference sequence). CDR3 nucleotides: TGTGCCAGCAGCTTAGCATCAGGGGGTGACGAGCAGTACTTC. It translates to CASSLASGGDEQYF.

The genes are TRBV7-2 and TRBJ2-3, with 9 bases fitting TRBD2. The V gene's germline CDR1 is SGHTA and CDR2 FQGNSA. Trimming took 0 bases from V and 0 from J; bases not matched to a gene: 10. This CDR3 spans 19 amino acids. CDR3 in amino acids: CASSLAPAGGLTSTDTQYF. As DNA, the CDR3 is TGTGCCAGCAGCTTAGCTCCGGCGGGGGGGCTAACCAGCACAGATACGCAGTATTTT.

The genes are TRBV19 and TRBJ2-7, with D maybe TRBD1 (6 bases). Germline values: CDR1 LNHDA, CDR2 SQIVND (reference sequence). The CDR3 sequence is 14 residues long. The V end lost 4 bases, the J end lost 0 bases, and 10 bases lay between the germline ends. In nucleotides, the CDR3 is TGTGCCAGTAGTAAGAGACAGGACTCCTACGAGCAGTACTTC. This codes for CASSKRQDSYEQYF.

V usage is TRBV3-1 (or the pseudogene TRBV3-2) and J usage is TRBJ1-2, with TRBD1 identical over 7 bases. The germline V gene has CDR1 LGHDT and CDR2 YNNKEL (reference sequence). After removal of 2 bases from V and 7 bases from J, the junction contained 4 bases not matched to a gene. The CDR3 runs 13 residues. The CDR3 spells CASSQTAGGGYTF. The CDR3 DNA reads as TGTGCCAGCAGCCAAACGGCAGGGGGTGGCTACACCTTC.

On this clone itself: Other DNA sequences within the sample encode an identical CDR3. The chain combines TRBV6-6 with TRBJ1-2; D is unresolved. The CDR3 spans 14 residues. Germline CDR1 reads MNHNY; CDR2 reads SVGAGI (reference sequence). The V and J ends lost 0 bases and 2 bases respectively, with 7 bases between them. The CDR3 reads CASSYSGQNYGYTF. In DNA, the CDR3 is TGTGCCAGCAGTTACTCGGGCCAGAACTATGGCTACACCTTC.